One TCR beta chain is described in this entry. CDR1 is DFQATT and CDR2 is SNEGSKA in the germline V gene (reference sequence). The V and J ends lost 0 bases and 6 bases, in that order; junction bases with no gene match: 8. This CDR3 region has 15 residues. Unique molecular identifiers (one per individual cDNA molecule) were attached. TCRdb reprocessed the 5' RACE reads via MiXCR and lists one record per CDR3 protein. The sample has tens of thousands of distinct CDR3 sequences; 6% to 8% are singletons. The source of the sample is a study of early T cells in non-severe SARS-CoV-2 infection. Study as a whole: Whole-blood bulk RNA, unsorted, was sequenced, and chains were unpaired.

This sequence joins TRBV20-1 and TRBJ2-3; 8 nucleotides match TRBD2. Here the sequenced sample was whole blood, taken at baseline. The receptor comes from an adult who was a healthcare worker with PCR-confirmed SARS-CoV-2 infection or an uninfected control (not recorded which). This CDR3 is CSARDQSGGDDTQYF. The CDR3 bases are TGCAGTGCTAGAGACCAGAGCGGGGGCGACGATACGCAGTATTTT.